This TCR beta chain was captured by sequencing in a study of high-grade serous ovarian cancer treatment subgroups. The overall study: Mean per sample: around 14,000 reads, about 6,900 unique TCR beta rearrangements.

In the case of this clone: The antigen remains undetermined.

Whole-study results and caveats: Repertoire similarity ranged roughly 0.095 to 0.8 between tumors of one patient. Higher neoantigen levels went with greater TCR clonal relatedness.

Repertoires were generated with immunoSEQ multiplex PCR, while TCRdb's copy carries only in-frame clones and drops some. The table shows 15,000 to 20,000 clones, with almost 75% occurring only once. Tumor tissue was taken before any definitive surgery or chemotherapy was given. The TCR comes from a human donor with high-grade serous ovarian cancer. Specimen: tumor tissue.

CDR3 loop: CASSTGAMWIDTQYF. The CDR3 coding sequence is TGTGCCAGTAGTACAGGCGCCATGTGGATAGATACGCAGTATTTT. The chain recombines TRBV19 with TRBJ2-3; D remains ambiguous. Germline V gives CDR1 LNHDA, CDR2 SQIVND (reference sequence). Trimming pared 4 bases from V and 5 bases from J, leaving 16 bases between. The CDR3 is made up of 15 amino acids.